Listed below are T cell receptor beta chains from one sample, sequenced in a study of blood T cell repertoires in COVID-19. Assay used: immunoSEQ multiplex PCR; TCRdb lists only in-frame clones, some missing. The sample consists of some 250,000 clones, over 65% of them appearing once. The sample taken for sequencing was peripheral blood. The origin of the receptors is a woman of 80 years or more with acute or convalescent COVID-19. The CDR3 runs from the conserved cysteine through the conserved F or W. A row's size may be missing; if present it is once, few, many or a size class.

TRBV6-5 | NA | 15 | CASTQPGLPPKEQFF
TRBV15 | few | 15 | CATSRDGEQGGGYTF
TRBV29-1 | NA | 13 | CSVRTGRRAEAFF
TRBV6-6 | NA | 13 | CASSQTQGQPQHF
TRBV5-1 | few | 13 | CASSLDRTYEQYF
TRBV7-3 | NA | 12 | CAPEAGNEKLFF
TRBV2 | NA | 16 | CASSEDRREGGEKLFF
TRBV10-3 | few | 15 | CATTSTSSLQETQYF
TRBV12-3/TRBV12-4 | NA | 13 | CASRQGTGQPQHF
TRBV7-2 | NA | 15 | CASSSLPAGANGYTF
TRBV9 | once | 14 | CASSPRTVTGELFF
TRBV30 | once | 12 | CAWSVPYQPQHF
TRBV6-5 | few | 13 | CATAGGTNEKLFF
TRBV7-9 | NA | 14 | CASSSTAGLYGYTF
TRBV5-1 | NA | 14 | CASLLREGDNEQFF